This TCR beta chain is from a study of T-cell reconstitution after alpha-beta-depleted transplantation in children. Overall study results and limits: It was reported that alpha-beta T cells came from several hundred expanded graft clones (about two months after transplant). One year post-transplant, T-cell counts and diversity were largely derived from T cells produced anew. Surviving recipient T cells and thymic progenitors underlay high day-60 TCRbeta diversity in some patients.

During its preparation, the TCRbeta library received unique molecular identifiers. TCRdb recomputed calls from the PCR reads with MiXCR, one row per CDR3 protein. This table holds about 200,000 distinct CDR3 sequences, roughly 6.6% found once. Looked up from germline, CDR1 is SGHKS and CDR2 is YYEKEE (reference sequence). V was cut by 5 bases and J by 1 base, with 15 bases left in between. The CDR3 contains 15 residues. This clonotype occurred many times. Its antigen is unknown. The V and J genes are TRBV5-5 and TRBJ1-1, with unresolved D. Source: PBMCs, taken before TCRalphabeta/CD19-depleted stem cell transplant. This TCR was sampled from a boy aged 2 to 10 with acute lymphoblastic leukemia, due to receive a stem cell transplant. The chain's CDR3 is CASSYDVGRNTEAFF. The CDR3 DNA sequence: TGTGCCAGCAGTTATGATGTAGGGAGGAACACTGAAGCTTTCTTT.